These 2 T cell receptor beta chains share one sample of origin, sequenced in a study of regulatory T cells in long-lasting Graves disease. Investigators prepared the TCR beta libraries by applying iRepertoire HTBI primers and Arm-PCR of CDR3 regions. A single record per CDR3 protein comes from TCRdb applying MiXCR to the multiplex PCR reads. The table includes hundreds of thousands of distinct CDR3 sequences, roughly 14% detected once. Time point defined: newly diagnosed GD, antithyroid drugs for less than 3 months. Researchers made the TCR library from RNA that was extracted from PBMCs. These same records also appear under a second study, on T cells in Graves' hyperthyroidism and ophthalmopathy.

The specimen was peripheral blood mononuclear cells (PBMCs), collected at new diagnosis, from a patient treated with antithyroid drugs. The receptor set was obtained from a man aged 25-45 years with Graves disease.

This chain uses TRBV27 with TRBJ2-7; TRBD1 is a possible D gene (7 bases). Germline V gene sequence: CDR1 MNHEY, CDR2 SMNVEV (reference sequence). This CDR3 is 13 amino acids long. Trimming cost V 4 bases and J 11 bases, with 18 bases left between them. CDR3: CASSSWAQGEEYF. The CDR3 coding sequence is TGTGCCAGCAGTTCCTGGGCCCAGGGGGAGGAGTACTTC.

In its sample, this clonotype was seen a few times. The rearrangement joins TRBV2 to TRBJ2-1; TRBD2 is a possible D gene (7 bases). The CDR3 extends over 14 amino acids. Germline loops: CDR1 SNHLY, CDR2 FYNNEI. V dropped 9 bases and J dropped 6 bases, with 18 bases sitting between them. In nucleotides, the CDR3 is TGTGCCAGTGGGGGGGGCAGGGTGGGCAATGAGCAGTTCTTC. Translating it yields CASGGGRVGNEQFF.